This TCR beta chain was documented in a study of shared clonotypes between healthy human individuals. Study observations and caveats: Shared clonotypes: 4.5% to 6.5% naive CD4, around 3.7% naive CD8, roughly 2.4% memory CD4, approximately 0.37% memory CD8.

The CDR3 covers 13 residues. V was clipped by 3 bases and J by 8 bases, with 10 bases between them. Germline V gene data show CDR1 as LNHDA and CDR2 as SQIVND (reference sequence). The assay ran at deep level. Produced via immunoSEQ multiplex PCR; TCRdb's table is partial and in-frame only. The profile shows 1.5 million to 2.5 million clones, roughly 95% of them singletons. With regard to this clone: Its antigen is currently unknown.

Terminally differentiated effector memory CD45RA+ cells were excluded by CCR7 positive selection of CD45RO-negative cells. Sequences were obtained from naive CD8+ T cells sorted from blood. V gene TRBV19 combines with J gene TRBJ2-2; D gene ambiguous. This clonotype was sampled from a man between 18 and 29 years old in good health. The CDR3, as DNA: TGTGCCAGTAGTATTGAGGTTTTTGGGGAGCTGTTTTTT. Translated: CASSIEVFGELFF.